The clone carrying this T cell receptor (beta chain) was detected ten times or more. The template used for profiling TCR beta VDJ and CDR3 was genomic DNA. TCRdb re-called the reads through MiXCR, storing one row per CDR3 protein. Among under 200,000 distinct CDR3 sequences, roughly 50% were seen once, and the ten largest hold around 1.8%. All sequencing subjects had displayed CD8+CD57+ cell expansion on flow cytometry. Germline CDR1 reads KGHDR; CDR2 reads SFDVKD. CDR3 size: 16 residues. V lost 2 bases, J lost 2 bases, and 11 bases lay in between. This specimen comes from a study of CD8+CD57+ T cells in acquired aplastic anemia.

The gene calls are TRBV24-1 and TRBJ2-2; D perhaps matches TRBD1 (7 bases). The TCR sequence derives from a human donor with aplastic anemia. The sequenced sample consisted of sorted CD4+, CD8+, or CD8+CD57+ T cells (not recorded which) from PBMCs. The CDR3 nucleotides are TGTGCCACCAGTGATTCAGGAGGGGGCAACACCGGGGAGCTGTTTTTT. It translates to CATSDSGGGNTGELFF.